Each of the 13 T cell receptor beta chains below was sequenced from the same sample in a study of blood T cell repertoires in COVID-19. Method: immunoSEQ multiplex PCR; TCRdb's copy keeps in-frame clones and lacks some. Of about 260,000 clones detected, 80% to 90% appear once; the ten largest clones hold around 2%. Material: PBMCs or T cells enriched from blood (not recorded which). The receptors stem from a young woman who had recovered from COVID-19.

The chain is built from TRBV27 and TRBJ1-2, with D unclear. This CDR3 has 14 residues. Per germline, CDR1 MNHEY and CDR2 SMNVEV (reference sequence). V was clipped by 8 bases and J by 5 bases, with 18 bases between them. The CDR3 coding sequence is TGTGCCAGCGTAGGAAGCGGTGGAGGGTATGGCTACACCTTC. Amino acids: CASVGSGGGYGYTF.

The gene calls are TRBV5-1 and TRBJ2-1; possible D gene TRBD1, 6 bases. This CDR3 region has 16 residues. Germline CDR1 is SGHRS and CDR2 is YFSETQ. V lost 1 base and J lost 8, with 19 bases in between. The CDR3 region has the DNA TGCGCCAGCAGCTTGTCCCGCTATCAGGGGCAGGATGAGCAGTTCTTC. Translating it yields CASSLSRYQGQDEQFF. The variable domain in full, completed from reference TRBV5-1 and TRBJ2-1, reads KAGVTQTPRYLIKTRGQQVTLSCSPISGHRSVSWYQQTPGQGLQFLFEYFSETQRNKGNFPGRFSGRQFSNSRSEMNVSTLELGDSALYLCASSLSRYQGQDEQFFGPGTRLTVL.

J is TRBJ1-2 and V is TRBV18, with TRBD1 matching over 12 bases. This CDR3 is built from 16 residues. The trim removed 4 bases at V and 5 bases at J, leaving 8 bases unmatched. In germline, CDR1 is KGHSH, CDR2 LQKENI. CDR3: CASSRASGQGAYGYTF. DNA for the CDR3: TGTGCCAGCTCACGAGCTTCGGGACAGGGGGCTTATGGCTACACCTTC.

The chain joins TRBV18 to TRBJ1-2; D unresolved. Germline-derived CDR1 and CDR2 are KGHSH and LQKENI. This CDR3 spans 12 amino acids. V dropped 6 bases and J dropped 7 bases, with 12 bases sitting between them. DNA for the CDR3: TGTGCCAGCTCGGGGAGGGAGATTGGCTACACCTTC. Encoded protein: CASSGREIGYTF.

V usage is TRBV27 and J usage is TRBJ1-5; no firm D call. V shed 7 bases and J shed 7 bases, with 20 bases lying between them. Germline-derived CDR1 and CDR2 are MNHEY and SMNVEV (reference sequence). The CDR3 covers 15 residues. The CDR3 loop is CASKIHGSREQPQHF. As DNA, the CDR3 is TGTGCCAGCAAAATCCACGGGAGTCGAGAGCAGCCCCAGCATTTT.

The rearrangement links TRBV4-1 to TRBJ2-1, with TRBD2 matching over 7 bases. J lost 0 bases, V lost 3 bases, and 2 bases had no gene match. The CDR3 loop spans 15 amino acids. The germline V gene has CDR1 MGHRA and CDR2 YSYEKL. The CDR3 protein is CASSQWTSSYNEQFF. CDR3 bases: TGCGCCAGCAGCCAGTGGACTAGCTCCTACAATGAGCAGTTCTTC.

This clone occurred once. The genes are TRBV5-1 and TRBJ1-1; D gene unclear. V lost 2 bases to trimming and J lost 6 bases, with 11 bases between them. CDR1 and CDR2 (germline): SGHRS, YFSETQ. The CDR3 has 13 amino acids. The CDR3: CASSFFEEAEAFF. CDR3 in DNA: TGCGCCAGCAGCTTTTTCGAGGAAGCTGAAGCTTTCTTT.

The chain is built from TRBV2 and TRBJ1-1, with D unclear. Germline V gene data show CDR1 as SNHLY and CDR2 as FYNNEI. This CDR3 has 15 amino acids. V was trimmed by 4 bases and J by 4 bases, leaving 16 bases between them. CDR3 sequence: CASSAEGLSGTEAFF. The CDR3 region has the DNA TGTGCCAGCAGTGCGGAGGGTTTGTCGGGCACTGAAGCTTTCTTT.

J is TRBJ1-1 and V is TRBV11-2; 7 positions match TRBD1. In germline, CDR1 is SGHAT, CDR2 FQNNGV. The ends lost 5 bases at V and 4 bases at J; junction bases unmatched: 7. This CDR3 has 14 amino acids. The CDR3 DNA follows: TGTGCCAGCAGCCTAGGGGGCGAGGTCACTGAAGCTTTCTTT. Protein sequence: CASSLGGEVTEAFF.

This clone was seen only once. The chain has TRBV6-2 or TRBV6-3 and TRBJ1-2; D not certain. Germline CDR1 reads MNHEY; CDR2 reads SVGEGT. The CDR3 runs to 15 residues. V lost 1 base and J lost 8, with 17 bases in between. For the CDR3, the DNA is TGTGCCAGCAGTTACTACAGAACCGAAGTTTCGGGCTACACCTTC. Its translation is CASSYYRTEVSGYTF.

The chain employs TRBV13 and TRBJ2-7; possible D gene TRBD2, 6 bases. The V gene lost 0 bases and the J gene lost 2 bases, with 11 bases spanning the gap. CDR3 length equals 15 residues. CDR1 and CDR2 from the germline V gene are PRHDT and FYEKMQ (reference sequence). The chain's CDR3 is CASSLGGSGAYEQYF. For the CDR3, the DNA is TGTGCCAGCAGCTTAGGTGGTAGCGGTGCCTACGAGCAGTACTTC. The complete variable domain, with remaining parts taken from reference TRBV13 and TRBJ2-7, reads AAGVIQSPRHLIKEKRETATLKCYPIPRHDTVYWYQQGPGQDPQFLISFYEKMQSDKGSIPDRFSAQQFSDYHSELNMSSLELGDSALYFCASSLGGSGAYEQYFGPGTRLTVT.

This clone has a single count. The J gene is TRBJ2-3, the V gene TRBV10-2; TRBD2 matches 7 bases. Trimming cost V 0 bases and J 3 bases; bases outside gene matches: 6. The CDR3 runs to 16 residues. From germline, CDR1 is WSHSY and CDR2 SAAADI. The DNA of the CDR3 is TGCGCCAGCAGTGAGTCTGACGGGGGGACGACAGATACGCAGTATTTT. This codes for CASSESDGGTTDTQYF.

As DNA, the CDR3 is TGCGCCAGCAGTGAATCATGGAACACTGAAGCTTTCTTT. Translating it yields CASSESWNTEAFF. The rearrangement joins TRBV10-1 to TRBJ1-1; D not resolved. The CDR3 consists of 13 residues. V was shortened by 3 bases and J by 1 base, with 6 bases between the two germline ends. Germline CDR1 is WNHNN and CDR2 is SYGVQD (reference sequence).